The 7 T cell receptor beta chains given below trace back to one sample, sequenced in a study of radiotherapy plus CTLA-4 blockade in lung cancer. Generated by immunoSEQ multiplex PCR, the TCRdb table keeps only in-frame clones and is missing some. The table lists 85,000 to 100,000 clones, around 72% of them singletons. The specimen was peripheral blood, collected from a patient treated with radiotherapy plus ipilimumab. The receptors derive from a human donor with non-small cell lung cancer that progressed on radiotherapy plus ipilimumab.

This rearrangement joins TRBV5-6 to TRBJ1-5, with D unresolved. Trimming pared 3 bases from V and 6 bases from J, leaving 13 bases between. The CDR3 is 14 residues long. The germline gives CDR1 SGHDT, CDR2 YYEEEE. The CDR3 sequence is CASSWMAGSQPQHF. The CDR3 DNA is TGTGCCAGCAGCTGGATGGCCGGGAGTCAGCCCCAGCATTTT.

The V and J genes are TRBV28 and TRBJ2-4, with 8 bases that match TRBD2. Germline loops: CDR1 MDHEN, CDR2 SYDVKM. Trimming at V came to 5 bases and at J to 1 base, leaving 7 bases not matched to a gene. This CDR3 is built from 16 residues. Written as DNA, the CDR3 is TGTGCCAGCAGTCTGGCGGGAGGTTCGGCCAAAAACATTCAGTACTTC. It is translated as CASSLAGGSAKNIQYF. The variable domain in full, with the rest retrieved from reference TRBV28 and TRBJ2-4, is DVKVTQSSRYLVKRTGEKVFLECVQDMDHENMFWYRQDPGLGLRLIYFSYDVKMKEKGDIPEGYSVSREKKERFSLILESASTNQTSMYLCASSLAGGSAKNIQYFGAGTRLSVL.

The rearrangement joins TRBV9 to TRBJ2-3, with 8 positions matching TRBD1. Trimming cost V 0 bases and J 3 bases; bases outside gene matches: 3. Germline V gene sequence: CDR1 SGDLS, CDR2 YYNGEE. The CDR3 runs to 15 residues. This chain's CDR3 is CASSVEQGVTDTQYF. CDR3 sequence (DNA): TGTGCCAGCAGCGTAGAACAGGGGGTAACAGATACGCAGTATTTT.

The CDR3 sequence: CASSLPLGEETQYF. CDR3 in DNA: TGCGCCAGCAGCTTGCCGCTCGGCGAAGAGACCCAGTACTTC. The rearrangement joins TRBV5-1 to TRBJ2-5; unclear D gene. This CDR3 region has 14 residues. Trimming took off 1 base at V and 3 bases at J, with 10 bases between the two ends. Per germline, CDR1 SGHRS and CDR2 YFSETQ.

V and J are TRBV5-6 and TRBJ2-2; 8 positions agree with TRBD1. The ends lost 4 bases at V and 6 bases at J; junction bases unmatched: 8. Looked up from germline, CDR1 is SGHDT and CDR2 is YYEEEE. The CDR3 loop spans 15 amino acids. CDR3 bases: TGTGCCAGCAGCCTGACGGACAGGGTGGCCGGGGAGCTGTTTTTT. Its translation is CASSLTDRVAGELFF.

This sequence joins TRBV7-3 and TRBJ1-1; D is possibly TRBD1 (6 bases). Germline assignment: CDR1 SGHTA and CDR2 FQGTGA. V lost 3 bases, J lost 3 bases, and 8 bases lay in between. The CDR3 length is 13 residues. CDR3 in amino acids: CASSFAGDTEAFF. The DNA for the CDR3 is TGTGCCAGCAGCTTCGCAGGGGACACTGAAGCTTTCTTT.

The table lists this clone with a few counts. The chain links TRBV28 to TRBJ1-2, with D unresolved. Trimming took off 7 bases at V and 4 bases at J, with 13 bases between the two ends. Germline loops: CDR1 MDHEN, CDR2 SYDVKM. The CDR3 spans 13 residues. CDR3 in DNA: TGTGCCAGCACCTCATGGGTCTCCTATGGCTACACCTTC. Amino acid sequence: CASTSWVSYGYTF.